This T cell receptor (beta chain) was recovered during a study of T-cell memory formation after mild COVID-19. Study-level background: The two donors had largely donor-specific TCR clusters. Study results and caveats: The study detected some responding clones in pre-infection memory, suggesting cross-reactive memory joined.

5'RACE with constant-segment primers yielded barcoded, UMI-tagged TCR alpha and TCR beta cDNA libraries. Using its own MiXCR run on the 5' RACE reads, TCRdb lists one record per CDR3 protein. The repertoire includes some 150,000 distinct CDR3 sequences, about 6.1% of them detected once, and around 2% sits in the top ten. Ten or more counts support this clonotype. Its specificity is not known. The CDR3 consists of 14 residues. Germline CDR1 and CDR2: MGHRA and YSYEKL. Trimming took 0 bases from V and 0 from J, leaving 6 bases between them. The chain has TRBV4-1 and TRBJ2-7; no firm D call. The sample was PBMCs or a T cell subset sorted from them (not recorded which). This TCR was recovered from an adult woman who had mild COVID-19 (a few samples of this study predate the infection). Cell type and time point are not known. The CDR3 is CASSQDFSSYEQYF. In nucleotides, the CDR3 is TGCGCCAGCAGCCAAGATTTCAGCTCCTACGAGCAGTACTTC.